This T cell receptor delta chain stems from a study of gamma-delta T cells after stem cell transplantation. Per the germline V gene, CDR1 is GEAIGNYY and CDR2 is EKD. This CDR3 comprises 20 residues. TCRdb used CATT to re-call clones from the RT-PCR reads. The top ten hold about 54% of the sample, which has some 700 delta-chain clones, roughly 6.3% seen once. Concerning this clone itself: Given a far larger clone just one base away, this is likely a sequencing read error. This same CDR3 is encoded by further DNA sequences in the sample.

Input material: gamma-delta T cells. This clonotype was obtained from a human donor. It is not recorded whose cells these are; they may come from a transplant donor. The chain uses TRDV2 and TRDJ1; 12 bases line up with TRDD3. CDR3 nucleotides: TGTGCCTGCGACACCGTGACTGGGGGATACCACGACCTGGAAGGCGATAAACTCATCTTT. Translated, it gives CACDTVTGGYHDLEGDKLIF.